The clone carrying this T cell receptor beta chain has more than one count but fewer than ten. This sample is part of a study of T cell responses to AZD1222 COVID-19 vaccine. This CDR3 is 13 amino acids long. Trimming took 6 bases from V and 1 from J, leaving 9 bases between them. In germline, CDR1 is MNHEY, CDR2 SVGAGI. Assay used: immunoSEQ multiplex PCR; TCRdb lists only in-frame clones, some missing. The sample lists roughly 110,000 clones; approximately 89% were seen once. The chain links TRBV6-5 to TRBJ1-1; no reliable D call. The input for sequencing was peripheral blood, taken on day 0 of AZD1222 vaccination. This receptor was identified in an adult in good health. CDR3: CASRFTANTEAFF. The CDR3 coding sequence is TGTGCCAGCAGATTCACGGCGAACACTGAAGCTTTCTTT.